The 20 T cell receptor beta chains below were found in one sample sequenced in a study of T cell responses to AZD1222 COVID-19 vaccine (dated by TCRdb to the early 2020s). The time point label, as the study defines it: baseline before first vaccination. Library creation used the immunoSEQ multiplex PCR assay. In TCRdb, the immuneACCESS table is reduced to in-frame sequences with V and J assigned. These tables do not hold every clone; where another copy was compared, an unresolved V gene accounts for under half, and the others remain unexplained. Counted in this sample were more than 100,000 clones; approximately 90% of them appeared once. The top ten hold 1.5% to 2% of the sample. Sequences were derived from peripheral blood, sampled on day 0 of AZD1222 vaccination. The receptors shown here come from an adult in good health.

This chain links TRBV11-2 with TRBJ1-2; D gene unclear. This CDR3 has 16 residues. V was shortened by 5 bases and J by 5 bases, with 21 bases between the two germline ends. Per germline, CDR1 SGHAT and CDR2 FQNNGV. CDR3 sequence (DNA): TGTGCCAGCAGCGACCCCAGTCAAAGCCTCGCTTATGGCTACACCTTC. Amino acid sequence: CASSDPSQSLAYGYTF.

This chain uses TRBV20-1 with TRBJ1-1; possible D gene TRBD1, 5 bases. This CDR3 has 14 residues. Germline CDR1 reads DFQATT; CDR2 reads SNEGSKA (reference sequence). V lost 3 bases, J lost 2 bases, and 13 bases lay in between. The chain's CDR3 is CSASRGPKNTEAFF. CDR3 sequence (DNA): TGCAGTGCTAGTAGGGGACCCAAAAACACTGAAGCTTTCTTT.

J is TRBJ2-7 and V is TRBV6-1; D is uncertain. From germline, CDR1 is MNHNS and CDR2 SASEGT. Trimming took off 0 bases at V and 2 bases at J, with 11 bases between the two ends. This CDR3 has 15 residues. The DNA of the CDR3 is TGTGCCAGCAGTGAAGCTCGGGTAGCCGCCTACGAGCAGTACTTC. Amino acids: CASSEARVAAYEQYF.

This chain uses TRBV5-1 with TRBJ1-1; D remains unclear. Per the germline V gene, CDR1 is SGHRS and CDR2 is YFSETQ. CDR3 length equals 16 residues. Trimming stripped 0 bases from V and 0 bases from J, with 12 bases between. The CDR3: CASSLAWQEMNTEAFF. DNA of the CDR3: TGCGCCAGCAGCTTGGCTTGGCAGGAGATGAACACTGAAGCTTTCTTT. Combining the CDR3 with reference TRBV5-1 and TRBJ1-1 gives the whole variable domain KAGVTQTPRYLIKTRGQQVTLSCSPISGHRSVSWYQQTPGQGLQFLFEYFSETQRNKGNFPGRFSGRQFSNSRSEMNVSTLELGDSALYLCASSLAWQEMNTEAFFGQGTRLTVV.

The chain joins TRBV1 to TRBJ2-7; no DNA check was done on the table's D call, TRBD1. TRBV1 is flagged as a pseudogene. This CDR3 is built from 18 residues. The CDR3 DNA is TGCACCAGCAGCCAATTCCGACAGCCCGCGTCCGGCTTAACTGAGCAGTACTTC. This translates into CTSSQFRQPASGLTEQYF.

This sequence joins TRBV7-2 and TRBJ1-2; 9 bases fit TRBD1. Germline trimming cut 4 bases from V and 4 bases from J; bases unmatched to any gene: 7. The germline CDR1 and CDR2 sequences are SGHTA and FQGNSA. The CDR3 runs to 15 residues. The CDR3 coding sequence is TGTGCCAGCAGCTCACGGACAGGGGCGGGCTATGGCTACACCTTC. This sequence encodes CASSSRTGAGYGYTF.

This clone was counted once. V is TRBV19 and J is TRBJ1-2, with D perhaps matching TRBD1 (5 bases). With 5 bases removed from V and 11 bases from J, the gap between germline ends came to 12 bases. Germline V gene data show CDR1 as LNHDA and CDR2 as SQIVND (reference sequence). CDR3 length: 11 amino acids. The CDR3 sequence: CASSVGTGYTF. DNA of the CDR3: TGTGCCAGTAGTGTGGGGACTGGGTACACCTTC.

This rearrangement joins TRBV10-2 to TRBJ1-2; D may be TRBD1 (5 bases). Deletions cut 6 bases from V and 2 bases from J, with 13 bases between. The CDR3 sequence is 14 residues long. Per the germline V gene, CDR1 is WSHSY and CDR2 is SAAADI. In nucleotides, the CDR3 is TGCGCCAGCAGGGGGCAGGAGACCAACTATGGCTACACCTTC. Translation gives CASRGQETNYGYTF.

V and J are TRBV29-1 and TRBJ1-1; TRBD1 matches 8 bases. V shed 7 bases, J shed 1 base, and the junction held 2 bases outside the gene matches. Per the germline V gene, CDR1 is SQVTM and CDR2 is ANQGSEA. This CDR3 comprises 12 residues. The CDR3 DNA reads TGCAGCGGCGACAGGGGGAACACTGAAGCTTTCTTT. Amino acid sequence: CSGDRGNTEAFF.

This rearrangement joins TRBV7-9 to TRBJ2-7; TRBD1 matches at 8 bases. V was clipped by 1 base and J by 4 bases; unmatched bases: 6. The CDR3 length is 15 residues. Germline V gives CDR1 SEHNR, CDR2 FQNEAQ (reference sequence). CDR3 in amino acids: CASSLGGQERYEQYF. The DNA of the CDR3 is TGTGCCAGCAGCTTAGGGGGACAGGAGAGGTACGAGCAGTACTTC.

V is TRBV7-2 and J is TRBJ1-5; no reliable D call. From germline, CDR1 is SGHTA and CDR2 FQGNSA. The CDR3 is made up of 12 amino acids. V lost 0 bases and J lost 4, with 1 base in between. Here the CDR3 reads CASSLANQPQHF. The CDR3, as DNA: TGTGCCAGCAGCTTAGCGAATCAGCCCCAGCATTTT.

CDR3 sequence: CASSRQGANTEAFF. Written as DNA, the CDR3 is TGTGCCAGCTCGCGACAGGGGGCTAACACTGAAGCTTTCTTT. The chain joins TRBV18 to TRBJ1-1; 10 nucleotides agree with TRBD1. The CDR3 spans 14 residues. V lost 6 bases, J lost 2 bases, and 3 bases stayed unmatched. The germline V gene has CDR1 KGHSH and CDR2 LQKENI.

The V gene is TRBV7-3, the J gene TRBJ2-1, with TRBD2 identical over 9 bases. Germline CDR1 and CDR2: SGHTA and FQGTGA. Germline trimming cut 2 bases from V and 5 bases from J; bases unmatched to any gene: 7. The CDR3 is made up of 16 amino acids. The CDR3 bases are TGTGCCAGCAGCTTAGGGCTAGCGGGGATAAACAATGAGCAGTTCTTC. Translating it yields CASSLGLAGINNEQFF.

V is TRBV7-6 and J is TRBJ1-2; TRBD1 is a possible D gene (6 bases). Trimming pared 5 bases from V and 7 bases from J, leaving 17 bases between. The CDR3 extends over 14 amino acids. Per the germline V gene, CDR1 is SGHVS and CDR2 is FNYEAQ. CDR3 sequence (DNA): TGTGCCAGCAGCCTCCAATCGGGGGCGGGTGGCTACACCTTC. As protein: CASSLQSGAGGYTF. The full variable domain, rest sourced from reference TRBV7-6 and TRBJ1-2, is GAGVSQSPRYKVTKRGQDVALRCDPISGHVSLYWYRQALGQGPEFLTYFNYEAQQDKSGLPNDRFSAERPEGSISTLTIQRTEQRDSAMYRCASSLQSGAGGYTFGSGTRLTVV.

The rearrangement joins TRBV29-1 to TRBJ1-1; TRBD1 might be the D (6 bases). CDR1 and CDR2 from the germline V gene are SQVTM and ANQGSEA. Deletions cut 3 bases from V and 1 base from J, with 15 bases between. The CDR3 is 15 amino acids. The CDR3: CSVDLPGAENTEAFF. The CDR3 DNA sequence: TGCAGCGTTGACCTCCCGGGGGCGGAGAACACTGAAGCTTTCTTT.

The gene calls are TRBV5-1 and TRBJ1-1; D is uncertain. Germline assignment: CDR1 SGHRS and CDR2 YFSETQ. The CDR3 length is 14 residues. Trimming took 0 bases from V and 0 from J, leaving 6 bases between them. Written as DNA, the CDR3 is TGCGCCAGCAGCTTGGGGGAGCTGAACACTGAAGCTTTCTTT. The encoded protein is CASSLGELNTEAFF.

V usage is TRBV3-1 (or the pseudogene TRBV3-2) and J usage is TRBJ1-5, with D maybe TRBD1 (5 bases). Germline-derived CDR1 and CDR2 are LGHDT and YNNKEL (reference sequence). The CDR3 consists of 15 residues. Between the trimmed V and J ends, which lost 6 bases and 1 base, there was a span of 13 bases. The CDR3 spells CASSQMGTSNQPQHF. The CDR3 DNA sequence: TGTGCCAGCAGTCAAATGGGGACCAGCAATCAGCCCCAGCATTTT.

The chain is built from TRBV6-1 and TRBJ1-1, with D maybe TRBD1 (6 bases). Germline V gene lookup returns CDR1 MNHNS and CDR2 SASEGT. V gave up 3 bases and J gave up 2 bases, with 13 bases separating them. The CDR3 sequence is 15 residues long. CDR3 region: CASSDKGGINTEAFF. CDR3 coding DNA: TGTGCCAGCAGTGACAAGGGGGGAATCAACACTGAAGCTTTCTTT.

This chain joins TRBV5-1 and TRBJ2-3, with no clear D. Germline V lookup: CDR1 SGHRS, CDR2 YFSETQ. The CDR3 runs 14 residues. Trimming removed 0 bases at V and 4 bases at J, with 9 bases between. CDR3 coding DNA: TGCGCCAGCAGCTTGGGGGCAGCCTCAGATACGCAGTATTTT. Amino acid sequence: CASSLGAASDTQYF. The variable domain in full, completed from reference TRBV5-1 and TRBJ2-3, reads KAGVTQTPRYLIKTRGQQVTLSCSPISGHRSVSWYQQTPGQGLQFLFEYFSETQRNKGNFPGRFSGRQFSNSRSEMNVSTLELGDSALYLCASSLGAASDTQYFGPGTRLTVL.

A word on this clone: This sample also contains other DNA sequences that code for the same CDR3. This chain uses TRBV4-1 with TRBJ2-2; tentatively, D is TRBD1 (5 bases). V was cut by 4 bases and J by 2 bases, with 14 bases left in between. CDR1 is MGHRA, CDR2 YSYEKL, per germline. This CDR3 region has 16 residues. CDR3 amino acids: CASSPYPQGNTGELFF. The CDR3 region has the DNA TGCGCCAGCAGCCCATACCCTCAGGGCAACACCGGGGAGCTGTTTTTT.